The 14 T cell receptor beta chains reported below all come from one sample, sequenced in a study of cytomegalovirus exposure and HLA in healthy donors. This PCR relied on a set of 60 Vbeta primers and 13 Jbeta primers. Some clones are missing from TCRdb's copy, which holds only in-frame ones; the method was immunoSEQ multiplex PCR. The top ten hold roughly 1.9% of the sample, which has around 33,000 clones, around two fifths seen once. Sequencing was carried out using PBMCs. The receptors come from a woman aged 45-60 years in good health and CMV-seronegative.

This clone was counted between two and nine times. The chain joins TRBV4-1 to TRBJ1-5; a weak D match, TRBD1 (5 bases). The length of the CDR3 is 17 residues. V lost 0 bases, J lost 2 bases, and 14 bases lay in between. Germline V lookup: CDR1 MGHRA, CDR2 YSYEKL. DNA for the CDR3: TGCGCCAGCAGCCAAGACGACCCAGGGTCCCGCAATCAGCCCCAGCATTTT. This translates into CASSQDDPGSRNQPQHF.

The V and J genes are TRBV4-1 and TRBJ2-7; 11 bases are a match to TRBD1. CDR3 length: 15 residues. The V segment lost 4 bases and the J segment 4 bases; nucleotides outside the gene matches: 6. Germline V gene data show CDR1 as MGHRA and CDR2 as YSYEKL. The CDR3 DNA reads TGCGCCAGCAGCCGATGGGGACAGGGGGTATACGAGCAGTACTTC. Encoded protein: CASSRWGQGVYEQYF.

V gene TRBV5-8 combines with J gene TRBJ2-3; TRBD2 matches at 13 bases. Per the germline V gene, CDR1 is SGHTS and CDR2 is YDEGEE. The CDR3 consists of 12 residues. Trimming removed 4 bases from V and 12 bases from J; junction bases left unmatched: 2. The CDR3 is CASSLGLAGQYF. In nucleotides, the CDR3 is TGTGCCAGCAGCCTGGGACTAGCGGGACAGTATTTT.

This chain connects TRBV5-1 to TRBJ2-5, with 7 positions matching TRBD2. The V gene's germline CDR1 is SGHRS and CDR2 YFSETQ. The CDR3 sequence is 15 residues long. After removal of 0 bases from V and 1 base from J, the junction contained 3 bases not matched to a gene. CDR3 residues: CASSLGGGGQETQYF. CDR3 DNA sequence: TGCGCCAGCAGCTTGGGCGGCGGGGGCCAAGAGACCCAGTACTTC.

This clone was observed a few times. CDR3 loop: CASSSMDRSPYTEAFF. CDR3 nucleotide sequence: TGTGCCAGTAGCTCGATGGACAGGTCTCCATACACTGAAGCTTTCTTT. The rearrangement links TRBV19 to TRBJ1-1, with 7 bases aligning to TRBD1. Unmatched junction bases numbered 13, after V lost 6 bases and J lost 3 bases. Germline loops: CDR1 LNHDA, CDR2 SQIVND (reference sequence). This CDR3 region has 16 residues.

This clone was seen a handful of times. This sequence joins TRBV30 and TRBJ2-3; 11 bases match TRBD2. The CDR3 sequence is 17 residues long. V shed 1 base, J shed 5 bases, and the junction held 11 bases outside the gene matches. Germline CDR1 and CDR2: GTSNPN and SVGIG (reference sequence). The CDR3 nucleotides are TGTGCCTGGAGTGCATATAGCGGGGGGGCCCATCGAGATACGCAGTATTTT. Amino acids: CAWSAYSGGAHRDTQYF.

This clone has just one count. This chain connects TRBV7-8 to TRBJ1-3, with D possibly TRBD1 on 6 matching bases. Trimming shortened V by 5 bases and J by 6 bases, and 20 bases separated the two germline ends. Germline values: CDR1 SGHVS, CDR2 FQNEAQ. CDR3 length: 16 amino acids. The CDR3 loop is CASSAYRVARANTIYF. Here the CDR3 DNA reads TGTGCCAGCAGCGCGTACAGGGTGGCTAGGGCAAACACCATATATTTT.

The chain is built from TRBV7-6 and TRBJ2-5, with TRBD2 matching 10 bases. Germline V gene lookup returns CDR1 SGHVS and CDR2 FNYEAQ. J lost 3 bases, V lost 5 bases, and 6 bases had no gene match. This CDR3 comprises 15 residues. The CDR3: CASSISGRSEETQYF. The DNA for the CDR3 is TGTGCCAGCAGCATTAGCGGGAGGTCAGAAGAGACCCAGTACTTC.

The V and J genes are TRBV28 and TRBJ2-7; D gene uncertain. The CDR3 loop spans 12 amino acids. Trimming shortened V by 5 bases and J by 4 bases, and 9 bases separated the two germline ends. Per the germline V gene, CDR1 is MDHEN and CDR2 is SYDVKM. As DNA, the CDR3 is TGTGCCAGCAGTCTGACATGGTACGAGCAGTACTTC. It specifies CASSLTWYEQYF.

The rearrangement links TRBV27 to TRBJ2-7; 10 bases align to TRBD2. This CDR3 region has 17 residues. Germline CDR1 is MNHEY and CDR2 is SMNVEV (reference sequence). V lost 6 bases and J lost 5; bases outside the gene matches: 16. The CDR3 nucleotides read TGTGCCAGCAGCCCGATTTTGGGTTCTAGCGGGAGCAACGAGCAGTACTTC. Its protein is CASSPILGSSGSNEQYF.

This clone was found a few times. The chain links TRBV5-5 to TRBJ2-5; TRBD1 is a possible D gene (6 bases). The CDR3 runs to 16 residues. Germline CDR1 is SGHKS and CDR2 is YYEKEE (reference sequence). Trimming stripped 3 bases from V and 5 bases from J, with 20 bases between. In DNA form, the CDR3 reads TGTGCCAGCAGCTCCTTACAGGGAGAGGTGTGGGAGACCCAGTACTTC. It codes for CASSSLQGEVWETQYF.

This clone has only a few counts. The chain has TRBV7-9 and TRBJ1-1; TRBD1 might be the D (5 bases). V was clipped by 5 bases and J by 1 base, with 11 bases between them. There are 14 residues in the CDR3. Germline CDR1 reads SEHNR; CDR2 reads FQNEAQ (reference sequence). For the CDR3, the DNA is TGTGCCAGCAGCGTTCAGGGAGGGAACACTGAAGCTTTCTTT. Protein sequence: CASSVQGGNTEAFF. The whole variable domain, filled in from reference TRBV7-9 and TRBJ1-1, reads DTGVSQNPRHKITKRGQNVTFRCDPISEHNRLYWYRQTLGQGPEFLTYFQNEAQLEKSRLLSDRFSAERPKGSFSTLEIQRTEQGDSAMYLCASSVQGGNTEAFFGQGTRLTVV.

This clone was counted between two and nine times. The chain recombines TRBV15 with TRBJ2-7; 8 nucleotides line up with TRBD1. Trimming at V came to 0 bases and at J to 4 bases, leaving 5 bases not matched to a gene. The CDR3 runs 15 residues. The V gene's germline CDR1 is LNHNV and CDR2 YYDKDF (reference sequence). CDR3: CATSRDRTGSYEQYF. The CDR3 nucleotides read TGTGCCACCAGCAGAGATCGGACAGGGAGTTACGAGCAGTACTTC.

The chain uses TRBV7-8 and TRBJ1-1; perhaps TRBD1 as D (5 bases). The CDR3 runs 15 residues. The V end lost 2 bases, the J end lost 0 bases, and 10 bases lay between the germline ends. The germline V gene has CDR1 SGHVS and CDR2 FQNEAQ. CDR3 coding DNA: TGTGCCAGCAGCTTAATGCAGGGATTGAACACTGAAGCTTTCTTT. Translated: CASSLMQGLNTEAFF.